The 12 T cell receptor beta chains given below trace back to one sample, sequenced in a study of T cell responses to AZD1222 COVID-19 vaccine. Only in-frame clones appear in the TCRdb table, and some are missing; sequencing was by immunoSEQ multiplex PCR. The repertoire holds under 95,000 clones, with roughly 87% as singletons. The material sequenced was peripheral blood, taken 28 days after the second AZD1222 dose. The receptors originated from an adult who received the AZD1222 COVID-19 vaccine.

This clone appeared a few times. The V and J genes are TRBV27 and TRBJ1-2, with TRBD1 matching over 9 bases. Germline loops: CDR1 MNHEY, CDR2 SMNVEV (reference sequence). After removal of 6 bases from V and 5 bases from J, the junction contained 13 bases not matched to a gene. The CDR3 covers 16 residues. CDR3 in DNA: TGTGCCAGCAGCCCCCTACGGGGACAGGGAACTTATGGCTACACCTTC. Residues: CASSPLRGQGTYGYTF.

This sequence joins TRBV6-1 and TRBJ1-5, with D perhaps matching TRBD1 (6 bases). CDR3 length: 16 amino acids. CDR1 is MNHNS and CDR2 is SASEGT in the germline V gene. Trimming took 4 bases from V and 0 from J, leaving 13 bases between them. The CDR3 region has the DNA TGTGCCAGCAGTGCCCAACAGGGATTTAGCAATCAGCCCCAGCATTTT. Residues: CASSAQQGFSNQPQHF.

Here the CDR3 DNA reads TGTGCCATCAACCGGGACAGGAACACCGGGGAGCTGTTTTTT. Protein: CAINRDRNTGELFF. The chain carries TRBV10-3 and TRBJ2-2; the match to TRBD1 covers 7 bases. Germline lookup yields CDR1 ENHRY and CDR2 SYGVKD. The CDR3 spans 14 residues. V lost 7 bases and J lost 1; bases outside the gene matches: 3.

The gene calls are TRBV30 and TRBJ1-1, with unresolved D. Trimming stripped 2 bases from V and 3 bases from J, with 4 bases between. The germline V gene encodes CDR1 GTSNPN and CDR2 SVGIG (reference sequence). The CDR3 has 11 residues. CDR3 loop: CAWSTYTEAFF. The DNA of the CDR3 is TGTGCCTGGAGTACTTACACTGAAGCTTTCTTT. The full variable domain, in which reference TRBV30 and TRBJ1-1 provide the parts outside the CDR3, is SQTIHQWPATLVQPVGSPLSLECTVEGTSNPNLYWYRQAAGRGLQLLFYSVGIGQISSEVPQNLSASRPQDRQFILSSKKLLLSDSGFYLCAWSTYTEAFFGQGTRLTVV.

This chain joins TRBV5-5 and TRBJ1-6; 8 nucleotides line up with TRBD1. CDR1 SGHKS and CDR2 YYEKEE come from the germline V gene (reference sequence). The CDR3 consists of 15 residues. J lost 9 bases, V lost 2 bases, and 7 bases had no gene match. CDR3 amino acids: CASSLRQGFGSPLHF. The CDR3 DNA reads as TGTGCCAGCAGCTTACGACAGGGGTTCGGTTCACCCCTCCACTTT.

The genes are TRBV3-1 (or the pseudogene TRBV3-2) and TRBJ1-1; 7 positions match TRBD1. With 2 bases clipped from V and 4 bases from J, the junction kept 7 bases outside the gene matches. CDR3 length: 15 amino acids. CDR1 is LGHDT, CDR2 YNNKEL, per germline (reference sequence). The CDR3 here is CASSQTPTGTTEAFF. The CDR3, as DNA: TGTGCCAGCAGCCAAACACCGACAGGGACCACTGAAGCTTTCTTT.

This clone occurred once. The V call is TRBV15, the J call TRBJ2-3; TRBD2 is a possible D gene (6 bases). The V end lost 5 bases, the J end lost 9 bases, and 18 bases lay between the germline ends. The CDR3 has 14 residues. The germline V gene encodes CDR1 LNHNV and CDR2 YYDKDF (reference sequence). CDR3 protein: CATSARDFGATQYF. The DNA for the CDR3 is TGTGCCACCAGCGCCCGGGACTTCGGTGCAACGCAGTATTTT.

CDR3 in DNA: TGTGCCAGCGCCCCGGGGTCCAACTATAATTCACCCCTCCACTTT. Amino acids: CASAPGSNYNSPLHF. The genes are TRBV19 and TRBJ1-6; the D is unclear. The CDR3 covers 15 residues. Between the trimmed V and J ends, which lost 9 bases and 3 bases, there was a span of 15 bases. The germline V gene has CDR1 LNHDA and CDR2 SQIVND (reference sequence).

The CDR3, as DNA: TGTGCCAGCAGTCCGGGACCGTCCTATGGCTACACCTTC. This sequence encodes CASSPGPSYGYTF. V and J are TRBV6-5 and TRBJ1-2; D may be TRBD1 (5 bases). This CDR3 comprises 13 residues. Per germline, CDR1 MNHEY and CDR2 SVGAGI. V lost 5 bases, J lost 4 bases, and 11 bases lay in between.

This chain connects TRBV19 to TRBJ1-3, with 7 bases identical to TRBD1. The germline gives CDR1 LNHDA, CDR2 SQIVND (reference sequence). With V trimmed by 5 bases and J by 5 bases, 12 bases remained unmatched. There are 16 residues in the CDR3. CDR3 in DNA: TGTGCCAGTAGTCCGACGCCGGGACAGCCCCGAAACACCATATATTTT. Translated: CASSPTPGQPRNTIYF.

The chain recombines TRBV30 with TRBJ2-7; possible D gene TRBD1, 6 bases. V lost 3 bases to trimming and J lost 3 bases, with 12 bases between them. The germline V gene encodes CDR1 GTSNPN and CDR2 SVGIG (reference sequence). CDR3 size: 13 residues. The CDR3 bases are TGTGCCTGGAGCGACAGGAGGTTCTACGAGCAGTACTTC. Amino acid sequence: CAWSDRRFYEQYF.

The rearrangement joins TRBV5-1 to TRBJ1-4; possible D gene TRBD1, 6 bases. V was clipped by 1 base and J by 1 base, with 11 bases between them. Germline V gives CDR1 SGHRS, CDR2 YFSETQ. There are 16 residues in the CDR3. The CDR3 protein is CASSLSGAVTNEKLFF. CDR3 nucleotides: TGCGCCAGCAGCTTGTCAGGGGCGGTAACTAATGAAAAACTGTTTTTT.